The T cell receptor beta chain described here comes from a study of T cells in localized non-small cell lung cancer. Regarding the study as a whole: The appearance of a median about 60 of the top 100 tumor clones was seen in adjacent lung. Exceeding tumor, uninvolved adjacent lung had the highest T cell clonality. Heterogeneity is still possible, as just one tumor region was sequenced.

Trimming left V 1 base short and J 3 bases short, with 12 bases between. The CDR3 covers 15 residues. Per germline, CDR1 PRHDT and CDR2 FYEKMQ (reference sequence). The table came from immunoSEQ multiplex PCR; TCRdb's copy has only in-frame clones and leaves some out. Of tens of thousands of clones detected, around 90% appear once; the ten largest clones hold less than 20%. Remarks on this clone: Its antigen is still unknown.

The chain carries TRBV13 and TRBJ1-1; D might be TRBD1 (5 bases). This receptor was identified in a man between 35 and 75 years old with stage III lung adenocarcinoma. Sequencing was performed on peripheral blood mononuclear cells, taken before any cancer treatment. The CDR3 is CASSLAPGLYTEAFF. The CDR3 DNA follows: TGTGCCAGCAGCTTAGCTCCGGGACTCTACACTGAAGCTTTCTTT. The full variable domain, completed using reference TRBV13 and TRBJ1-1, is AAGVIQSPRHLIKEKRETATLKCYPIPRHDTVYWYQQGPGQDPQFLISFYEKMQSDKGSIPDRFSAQQFSDYHSELNMSSLELGDSALYFCASSLAPGLYTEAFFGQGTRLTVV.